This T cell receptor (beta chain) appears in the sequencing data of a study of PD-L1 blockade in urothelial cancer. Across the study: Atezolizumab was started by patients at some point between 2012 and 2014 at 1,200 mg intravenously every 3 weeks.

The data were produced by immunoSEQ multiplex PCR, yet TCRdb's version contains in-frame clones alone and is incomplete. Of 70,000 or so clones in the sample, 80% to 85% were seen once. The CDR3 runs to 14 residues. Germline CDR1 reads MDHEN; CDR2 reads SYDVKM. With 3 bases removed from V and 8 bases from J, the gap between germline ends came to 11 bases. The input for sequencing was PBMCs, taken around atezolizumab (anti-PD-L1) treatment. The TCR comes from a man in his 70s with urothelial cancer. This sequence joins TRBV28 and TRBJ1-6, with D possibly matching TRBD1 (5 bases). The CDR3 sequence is CASSFVGEYSPLHF. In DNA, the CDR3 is TGTGCCAGCAGTTTTGTAGGGGAATATTCACCCCTCCACTTT. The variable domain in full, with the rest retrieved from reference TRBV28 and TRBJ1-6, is DVKVTQSSRYLVKRTGEKVFLECVQDMDHENMFWYRQDPGLGLRLIYFSYDVKMKEKGDIPEGYSVSREKKERFSLILESASTNQTSMYLCASSFVGEYSPLHFGNGTRLTVT.